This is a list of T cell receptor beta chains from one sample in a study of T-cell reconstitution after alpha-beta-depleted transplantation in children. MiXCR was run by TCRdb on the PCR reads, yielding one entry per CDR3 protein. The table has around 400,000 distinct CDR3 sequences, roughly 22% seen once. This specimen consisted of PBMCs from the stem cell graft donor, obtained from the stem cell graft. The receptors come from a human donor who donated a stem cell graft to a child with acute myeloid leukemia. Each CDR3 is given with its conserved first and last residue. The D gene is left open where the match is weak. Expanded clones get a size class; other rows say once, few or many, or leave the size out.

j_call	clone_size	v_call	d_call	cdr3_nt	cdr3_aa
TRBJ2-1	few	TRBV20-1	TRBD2	TGCAGTGCCGGGACTAGCGGGAGCCCCTCCTACAATGAGCAGTTCTTC	CSAGTSGSPSYNEQFF
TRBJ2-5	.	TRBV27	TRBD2	TGTGCCAGCAGTTCGACTAGCGGGAGGGTACAAGAGACCCAGTACTTC	CASSSTSGRVQETQYF
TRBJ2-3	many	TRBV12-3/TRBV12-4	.	TGTGCCAGCAGTTCTCTGGGCTCCACAGATACGCAGTATTTT	CASSSLGSTDTQYF
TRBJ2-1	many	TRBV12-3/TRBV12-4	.	TGTGCCAGCAGTTTAAAGCGGCAAAATGAGCAGTTCTTC	CASSLKRQNEQFF
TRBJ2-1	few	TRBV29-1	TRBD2	TGCAGCGTGGCCAGCGGGAGGGCCGCCTACAATGAGCAGTTCTTC	CSVASGRAAYNEQFF
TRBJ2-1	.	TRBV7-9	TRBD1	TGTGCCAGCAGCCCCGGGACAGGGGGGCGGGCTGAGCAGTTCTTC	CASSPGTGGRAEQFF
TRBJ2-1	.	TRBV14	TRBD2	TGTGCCAGCAGCCATCAAGCGGGAGCCGCCTACAATGAGCAGTTCTTC	CASSHQAGAAYNEQFF
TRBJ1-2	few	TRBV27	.	TGTGCCAGCACCCTCCGTGGAGGCCGAGGGACTGGTGGCTACACCTTC	CASTLRGGRGTGGYTF
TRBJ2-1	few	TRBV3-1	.	TGTGCCAGCAGCCTGGGTCCGAGACCGAACTACAATGAGCAGTTCTTC	CASSLGPRPNYNEQFF
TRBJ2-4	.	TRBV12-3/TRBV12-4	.	TGTGCCAGCAGCCACGAGGGGATAGCCAAAAACATTCAGTACTTC	CASSHEGIAKNIQYF
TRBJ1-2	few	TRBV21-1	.	TGTGCCAGCAGCAAAGTTACGACAGGGGAAGGTAACTATGGCTACACCTTC	CASSKVTTGEGNYGYTF
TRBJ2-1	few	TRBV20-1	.	TGCAGTGCTAGAGATCAGGCGACCGTCTACAATGAGCAGTTCTTC	CSARDQATVYNEQFF
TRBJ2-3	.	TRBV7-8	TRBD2	TGTGCCAGCAGCTCCCTAGCGGTTTTCACAGATACGCAGTATTTT	CASSSLAVFTDTQYF
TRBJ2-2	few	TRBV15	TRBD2	TGTGCCACCAGTCTAGCGGTAAAGACCGGGGAGCTGTTTTTT	CATSLAVKTGELFF
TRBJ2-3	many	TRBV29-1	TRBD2	TGCAGCGGGACTAGCGGGGGCACAGATACGCAGTATTTT	CSGTSGGTDTQYF
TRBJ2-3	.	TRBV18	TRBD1	TGTGCCAGCTCATCATCGGGACAGCGGACAGATACGCAGTATTTT	CASSSSGQRTDTQYF
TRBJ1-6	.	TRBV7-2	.	TGTGCCAGCAGCTTGGCTACAGTGCTAAATTCACCCCTCCACTTT	CASSLATVLNSPLHF
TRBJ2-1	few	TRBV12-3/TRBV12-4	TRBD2	TGTGCCAGCAGCCCGGGACTATACCCGTTCTTC	CASSPGLYPFF
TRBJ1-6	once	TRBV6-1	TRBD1	TGTGCCAGCAGCCGGGACAGGGGAGACCCACCCCTCCACTTT	CASSRDRGDPPLHF
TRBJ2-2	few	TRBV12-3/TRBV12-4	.	TGTGCCAGCAGCTCCGGGGACTCACGCACCGGGGAGCTGTTTTTT	CASSSGDSRTGELFF